The source of this T cell receptor (beta chain) is a study of post-analysis software for immune sequencing data. This clonotype was recorded many times. What it binds is not known. Study results and caveats: The five TRBV segments detected at higher frequency in patients than in controls included TRBV5-6, TRBV5-1 and TRBV20-1.

The library was made from cDNA and included unique molecular identifiers. TCRdb itself ran the PCR reads through MiXCR, one entry per CDR3 protein. The sample records some 890,000 distinct CDR3 sequences, about 53% being singletons. The CDR3 consists of 16 residues. CDR1 and CDR2 from the germline V gene are LNHNV and YYDKDF (reference sequence). V was pared by 0 bases and J by 0 bases, with 5 bases of the junction left unmatched. The specimen sequenced was blood. The V call is TRBV15, the J call TRBJ2-7, with 7 bases fitting TRBD1. The clonotype was recovered from a girl aged 10-17 years with multiple sclerosis. Here the CDR3 reads CATSRDRRTGSYEQYF. The CDR3 region has the DNA TGTGCCACCAGCAGAGATCGAAGGACAGGCTCCTACGAGCAGTACTTC. Drawing the rest from reference TRBV15 and TRBJ2-7, the complete variable domain is DAMVIQNPRYQVTQFGKPVTLSCSQTLNHNVMYWYQQKSSQAPKLLFHYYDKDFNNEADTPDNFQSRRPNTSFCFLDIRSPGLGDTAMYLCATSRDRRTGSYEQYFGPGTRLTVT.